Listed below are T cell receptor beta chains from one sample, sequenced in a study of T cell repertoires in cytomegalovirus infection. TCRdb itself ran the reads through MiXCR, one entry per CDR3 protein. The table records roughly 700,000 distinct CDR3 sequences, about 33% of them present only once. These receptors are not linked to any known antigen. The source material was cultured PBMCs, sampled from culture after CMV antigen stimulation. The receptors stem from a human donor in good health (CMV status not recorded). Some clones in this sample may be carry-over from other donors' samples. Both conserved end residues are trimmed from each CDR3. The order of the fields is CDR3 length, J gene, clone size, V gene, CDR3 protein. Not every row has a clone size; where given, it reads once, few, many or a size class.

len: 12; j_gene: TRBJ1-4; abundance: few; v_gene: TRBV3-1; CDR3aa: ASNSVQLTEKLF
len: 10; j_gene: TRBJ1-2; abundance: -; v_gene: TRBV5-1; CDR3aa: ASSPGQDGYT
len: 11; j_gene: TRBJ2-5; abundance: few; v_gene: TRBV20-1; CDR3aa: SATGTGRETQY
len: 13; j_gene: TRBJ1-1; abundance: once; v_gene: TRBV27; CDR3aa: ASGISQEGGTEAF
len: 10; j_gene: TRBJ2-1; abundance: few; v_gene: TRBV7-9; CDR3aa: ASSPQHNEQF
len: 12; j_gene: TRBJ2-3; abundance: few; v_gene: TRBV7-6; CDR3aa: ASSSQGVVDTQY
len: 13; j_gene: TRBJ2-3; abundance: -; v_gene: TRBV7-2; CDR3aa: ASSLLGQGKYTQY
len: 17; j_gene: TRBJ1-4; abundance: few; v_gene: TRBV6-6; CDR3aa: ASSYSTGGSKQTNEKLF
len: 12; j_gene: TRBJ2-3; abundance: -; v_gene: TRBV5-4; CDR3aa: ASTSDRGTDTQY
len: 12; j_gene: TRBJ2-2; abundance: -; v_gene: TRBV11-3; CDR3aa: ASSSDRATGELF
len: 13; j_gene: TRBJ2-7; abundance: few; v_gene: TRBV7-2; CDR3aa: ASSSQGAMVYEQY
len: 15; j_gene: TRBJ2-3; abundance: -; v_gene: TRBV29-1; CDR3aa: SVEDWAPGTSGSPKY
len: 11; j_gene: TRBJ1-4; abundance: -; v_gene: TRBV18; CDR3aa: ASSPREDEKLF
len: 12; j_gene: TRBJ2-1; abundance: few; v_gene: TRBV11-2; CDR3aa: ASSLTGIYNEQF
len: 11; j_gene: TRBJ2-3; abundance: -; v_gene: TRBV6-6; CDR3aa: ASRIDRGDTQY
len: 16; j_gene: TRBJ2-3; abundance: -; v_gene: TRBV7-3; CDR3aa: ASSHPQEGLAGRDTQY
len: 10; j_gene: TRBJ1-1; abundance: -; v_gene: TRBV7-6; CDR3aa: ASAPWGTEAF
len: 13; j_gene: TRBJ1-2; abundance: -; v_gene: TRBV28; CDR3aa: ASSSGLGQAYGYT
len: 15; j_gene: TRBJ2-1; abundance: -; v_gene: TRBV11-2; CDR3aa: ASSLDGLASTYNEQF
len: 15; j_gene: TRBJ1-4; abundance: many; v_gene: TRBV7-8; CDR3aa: ASSLAGGSATNEKLF
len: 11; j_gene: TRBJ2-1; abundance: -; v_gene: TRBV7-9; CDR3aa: AASPASANEQF
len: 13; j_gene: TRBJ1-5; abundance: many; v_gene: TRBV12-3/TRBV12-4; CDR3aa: ASSLGQGGNQPQH
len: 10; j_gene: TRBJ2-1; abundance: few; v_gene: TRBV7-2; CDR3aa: ASSSAGGEQF
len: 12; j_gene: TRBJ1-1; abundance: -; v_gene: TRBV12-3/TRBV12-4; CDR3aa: ASSLSSGNTEAF
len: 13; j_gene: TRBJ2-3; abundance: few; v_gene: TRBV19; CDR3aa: ASSPHRGSTDTQY
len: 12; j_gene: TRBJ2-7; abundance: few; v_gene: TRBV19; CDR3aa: ASSIIGYHYEQY
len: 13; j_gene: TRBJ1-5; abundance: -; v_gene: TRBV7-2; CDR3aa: ASSSSGTDNQPQH
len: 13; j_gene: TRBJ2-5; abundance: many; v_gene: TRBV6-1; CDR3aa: ASSEGPSGGRTQY
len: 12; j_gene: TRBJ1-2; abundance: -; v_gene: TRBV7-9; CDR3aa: ASSSLRGQFGYT
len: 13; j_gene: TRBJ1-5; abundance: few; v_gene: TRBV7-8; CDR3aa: ASSPDRVPNSPQH
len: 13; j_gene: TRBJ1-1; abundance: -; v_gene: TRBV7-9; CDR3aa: ASSTRIPPTIEAF
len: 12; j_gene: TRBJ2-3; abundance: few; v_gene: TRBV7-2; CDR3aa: ASSLPRGQDTQY
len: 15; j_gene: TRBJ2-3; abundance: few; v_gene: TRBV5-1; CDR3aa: ASSSRRGSDPTDTQY
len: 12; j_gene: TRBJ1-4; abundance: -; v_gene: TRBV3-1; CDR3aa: ASGSGITNEKLF
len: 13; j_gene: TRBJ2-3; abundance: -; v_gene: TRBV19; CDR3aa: ASSISGWGTDTQY
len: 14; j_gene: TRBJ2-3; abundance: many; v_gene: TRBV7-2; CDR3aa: ASSPARLADTDTQY
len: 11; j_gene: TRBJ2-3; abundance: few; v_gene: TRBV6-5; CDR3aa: ATRDTNTDTQY
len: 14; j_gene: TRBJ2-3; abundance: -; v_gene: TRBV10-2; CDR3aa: ASSGAGAISTDTQY
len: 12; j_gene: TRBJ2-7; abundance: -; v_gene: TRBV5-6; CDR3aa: ASSLGLESYEQY
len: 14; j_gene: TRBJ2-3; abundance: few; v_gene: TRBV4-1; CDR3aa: ASSHPSGLLTDTQY
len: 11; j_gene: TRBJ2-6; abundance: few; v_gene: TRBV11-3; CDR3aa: ASSSEGANVLT
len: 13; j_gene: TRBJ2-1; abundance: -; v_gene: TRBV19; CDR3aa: ASSINSGGPNEQF
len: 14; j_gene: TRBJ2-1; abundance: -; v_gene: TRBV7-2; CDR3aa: ASSSKAGAYYNEQF
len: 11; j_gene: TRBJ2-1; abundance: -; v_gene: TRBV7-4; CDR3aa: ASSPPTGYEQF